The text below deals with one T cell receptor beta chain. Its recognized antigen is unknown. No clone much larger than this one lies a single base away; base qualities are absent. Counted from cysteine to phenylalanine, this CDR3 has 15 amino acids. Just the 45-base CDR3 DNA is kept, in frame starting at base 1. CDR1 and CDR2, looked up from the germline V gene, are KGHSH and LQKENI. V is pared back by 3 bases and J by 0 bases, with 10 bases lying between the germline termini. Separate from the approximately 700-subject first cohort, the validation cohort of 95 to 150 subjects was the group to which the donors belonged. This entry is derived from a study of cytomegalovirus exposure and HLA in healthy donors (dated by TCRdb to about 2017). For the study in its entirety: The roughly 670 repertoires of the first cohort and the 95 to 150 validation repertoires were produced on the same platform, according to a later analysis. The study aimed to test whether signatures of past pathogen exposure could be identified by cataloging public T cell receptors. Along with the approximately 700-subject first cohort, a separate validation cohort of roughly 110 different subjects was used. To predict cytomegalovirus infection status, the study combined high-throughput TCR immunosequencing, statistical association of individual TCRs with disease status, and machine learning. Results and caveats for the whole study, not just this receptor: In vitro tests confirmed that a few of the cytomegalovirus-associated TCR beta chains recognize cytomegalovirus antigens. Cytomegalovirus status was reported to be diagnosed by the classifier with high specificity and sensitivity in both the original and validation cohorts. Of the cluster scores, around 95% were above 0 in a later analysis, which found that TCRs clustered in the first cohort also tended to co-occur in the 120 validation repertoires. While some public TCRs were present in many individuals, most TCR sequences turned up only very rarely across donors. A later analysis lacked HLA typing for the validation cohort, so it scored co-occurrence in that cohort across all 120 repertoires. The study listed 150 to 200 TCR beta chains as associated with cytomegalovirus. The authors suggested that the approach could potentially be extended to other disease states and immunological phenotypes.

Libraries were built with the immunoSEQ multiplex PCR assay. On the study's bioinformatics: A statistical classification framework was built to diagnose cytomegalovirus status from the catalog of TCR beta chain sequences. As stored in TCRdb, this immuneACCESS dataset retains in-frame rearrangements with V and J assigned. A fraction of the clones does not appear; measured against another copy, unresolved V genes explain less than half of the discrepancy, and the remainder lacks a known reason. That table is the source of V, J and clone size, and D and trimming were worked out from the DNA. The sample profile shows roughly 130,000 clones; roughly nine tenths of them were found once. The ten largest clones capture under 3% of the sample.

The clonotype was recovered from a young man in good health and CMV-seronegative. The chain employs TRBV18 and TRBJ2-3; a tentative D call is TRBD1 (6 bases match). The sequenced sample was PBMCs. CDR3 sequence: CASSPWTVSTDTQYF. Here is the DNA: TGTGCCAGCTCACCGTGGACAGTGAGCACAGATACGCAGTATTTT. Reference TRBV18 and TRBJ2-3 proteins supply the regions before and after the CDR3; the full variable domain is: NAGVMQNPRHLVRRRGQEARLRCSPMKGHSHVYWYRQLPEEGLKFMVYLQKENIIDESGMPKERFSAEFPKEGPSILRIQQVVRGDSAAYFCASSPWTVSTDTQYFGPGTRLTVL.